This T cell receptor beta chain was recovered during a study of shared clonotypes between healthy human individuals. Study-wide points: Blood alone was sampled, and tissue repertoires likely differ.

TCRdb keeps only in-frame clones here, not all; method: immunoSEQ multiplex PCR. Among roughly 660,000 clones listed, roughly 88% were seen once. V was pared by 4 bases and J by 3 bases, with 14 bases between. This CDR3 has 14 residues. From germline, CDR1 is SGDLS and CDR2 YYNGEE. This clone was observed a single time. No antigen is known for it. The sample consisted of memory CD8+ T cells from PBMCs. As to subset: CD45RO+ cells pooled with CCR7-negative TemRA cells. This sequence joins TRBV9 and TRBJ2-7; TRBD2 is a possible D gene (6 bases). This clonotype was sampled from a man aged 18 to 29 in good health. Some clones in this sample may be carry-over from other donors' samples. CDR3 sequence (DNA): TGTGCCAGCAGCCAAGAGGAGGGCAGCTACGAGCAGTACTTC. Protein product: CASSQEEGSYEQYF.